This T cell receptor beta chain was identified during a study of shared clonotypes between healthy human individuals. This CDR3 comprises 14 residues. V was cut by 3 bases and J by 4 bases, with 15 bases left in between. Germline assignment: CDR1 GTSNPN and CDR2 SVGIG (reference sequence). The assay was immunoSEQ multiplex PCR, and TCRdb's table has in-frame clones only and misses some. The table includes about a million clones, 70% to 80% detected once. The receptor's source is a man aged 18 to 30 in good health. Some clones in this sample may be carry-over from other donors' samples. The chain employs TRBV30 and TRBJ1-2; D gene uncertain. The specimen sequenced was memory CD4+ T cells from PBMCs. The subset was: CD45RA-negative fraction. The CDR3 loop reads CAWSRPLAPYGYTF. CDR3 nucleotide sequence: TGTGCCTGGAGCAGACCCCTGGCCCCCTATGGCTACACCTTC.